What follows describes a single TCR beta chain. Its matching antigen is unknown. These data belong to a study of sequential checkpoint blockade in melanoma. Study-level background: TCRbeta immunosequencing was performed on DNA from 75 to 95 pretreatment melanoma tumor samples. Matched biopsies came pretreatment and at week 13 for 20 to 25 patients.

Study-level results: T-cell fraction and clonality followed PD-L1 and CD8+ counts, not mutational load.

TCRdb's copy holds only in-frame clones and misses some; the assay was immunoSEQ multiplex PCR. The sample shows 4,500 to 6,000 clones, about a third of them seen only once. This sample's treatment: randomized to nivolumab then ipilimumab (arm A) or the reverse (arm B). No patient had prior DNA-damaging chemotherapy. CDR1 and CDR2 from the germline V gene are LNHDA and SQIVND (reference sequence). CDR3 size: 14 residues. With 6 bases removed from V and 1 base from J, the gap between germline ends came to 12 bases. The specimen comprised tumor tissue (inferred from file names), sampled from a patient given nivolumab and ipilimumab in sequence. The chain has TRBV19 and TRBJ1-1; D unclear. This TCR derives from a human donor with melanoma. CDR3 in DNA: TGTGCCAGTAGCCCGACCCGCCAGAACACTGAAGCTTTCTTT. It yields the protein CASSPTRQNTEAFF.